The next 2 T cell receptor beta chains were all read from a single sample in a study of cytomegalovirus exposure and HLA in healthy donors. PCR used 60 Vbeta primers and 13 Jbeta primers. The assay was immunoSEQ multiplex PCR, and TCRdb's table has in-frame clones only and misses some. Among about 200,000 clones listed, about four fifths were seen once. Sequencing input: PBMCs. All receptors derive from a woman between 18 and 30 years old in good health and CMV-seronegative.

This clone was picked up a small number of times. An end of the junction differs from the germline gene, which may be a read error. The chain uses TRBV7-2 and TRBJ1-2, with D unclear. Germline CDR1 is SGHTA and CDR2 is FQGNSA. The CDR3 length is 16 residues. The CDR3 here is CASGLAQDTLRGGYTF. CDR3 nucleotide sequence: TGTGCCAGCGGCTTAGCGCAAGACACGTTGCGTGGTGGCTACACCTTC.

The chain recombines TRBV5-4 with TRBJ1-2, with 7 bases aligning to TRBD1. V was clipped by 2 bases and J by 3 bases; unmatched bases: 7. Germline values: CDR1 SGHNT, CDR2 YYREEE (reference sequence). This CDR3 is built from 15 residues. The CDR3 region is CASSFSGTDHYGYTF. DNA for the CDR3: TGTGCCAGCAGCTTCTCCGGGACAGATCACTATGGCTACACCTTC.